The present entry profiles one TCR beta chain with its context. The antigen is undetermined. The sample originates from a study of OX40 agonist ivuxolimab in advanced cancers. Study-wide context: Enrolled patients in dose escalation had cancers that were hepatocellular carcinoma, melanoma, renal cell or head and neck cancer. General observations from the study: The 0.1-3.0 mg/kg partial responders had among the lowest clonal expansion.

This CDR3 is 10 amino acids long. Germline V CDR1 and CDR2: MNHNS, SASEGT. V lost 1 base, J lost 10 bases, and 4 bases lay in between. Any history of autoimmune disease or systemic immunosuppression disqualified patients. Sequenced by immunoSEQ multiplex PCR; TCRdb stores in-frame clones only, minus some. The sample lists about 82,000 clones, 70% to 90% occurring once. The clonotype comes from an adult with an advanced solid tumor such as melanoma, head and neck, liver or kidney cancer. The specimen comprised CD4+ or CD8+ T cells sorted from blood, sampled in a trial of the OX40 agonist ivuxolimab. The chain links TRBV6-1 to TRBJ1-1; D remains ambiguous. The CDR3 loop reads CASSEVGAFF. CDR3 nucleotides: TGTGCCAGCAGTGAAGTTGGAGCTTTCTTT.